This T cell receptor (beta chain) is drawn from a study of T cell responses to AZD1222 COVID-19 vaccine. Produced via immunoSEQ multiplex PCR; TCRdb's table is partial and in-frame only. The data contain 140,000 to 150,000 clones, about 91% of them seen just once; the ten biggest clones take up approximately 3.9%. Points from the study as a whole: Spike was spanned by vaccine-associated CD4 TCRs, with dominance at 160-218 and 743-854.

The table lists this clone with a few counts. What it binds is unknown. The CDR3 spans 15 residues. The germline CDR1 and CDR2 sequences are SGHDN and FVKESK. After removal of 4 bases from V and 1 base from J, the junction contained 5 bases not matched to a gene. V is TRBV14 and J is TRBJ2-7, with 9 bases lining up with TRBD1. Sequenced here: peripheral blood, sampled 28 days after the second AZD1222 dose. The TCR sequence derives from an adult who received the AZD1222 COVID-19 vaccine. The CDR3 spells CASSRPGQGSYEQYF. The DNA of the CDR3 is TGTGCCAGCAGCCGACCGGGACAGGGATCCTACGAGCAGTACTTC.